This T cell receptor beta chain was found in a study of cytomegalovirus exposure and HLA in healthy donors. The wider study: Sequencing of 150 million to 200 million T cells in an earlier analysis found around 100 million unique TCR beta sequences.

The germline CDR1 and CDR2 sequences are MNHEY and SMNVEV (reference sequence). The length of the CDR3 is 19 residues. Germline trimming cut 2 bases from V and 0 bases from J; bases unmatched to any gene: 10. PCR employed 60 Vbeta and 13 Jbeta primers. Profiling relied on immunoSEQ multiplex PCR, and the TCRdb table lists in-frame clones only, not all of them. The data show some 190,000 clones, about 88% seen once. This clonotype originated in a woman in her thirties in good health and CMV-seronegative. Sequencing was performed on PBMCs. J is TRBJ2-3 and V is TRBV27, with TRBD2 matching over 11 bases. The CDR3 sequence is CASSLNPLAGGASTDTQYF. Written as DNA, the CDR3 is TGTGCCAGCAGTTTAAATCCGCTAGCGGGGGGCGCTAGCACAGATACGCAGTATTTT.